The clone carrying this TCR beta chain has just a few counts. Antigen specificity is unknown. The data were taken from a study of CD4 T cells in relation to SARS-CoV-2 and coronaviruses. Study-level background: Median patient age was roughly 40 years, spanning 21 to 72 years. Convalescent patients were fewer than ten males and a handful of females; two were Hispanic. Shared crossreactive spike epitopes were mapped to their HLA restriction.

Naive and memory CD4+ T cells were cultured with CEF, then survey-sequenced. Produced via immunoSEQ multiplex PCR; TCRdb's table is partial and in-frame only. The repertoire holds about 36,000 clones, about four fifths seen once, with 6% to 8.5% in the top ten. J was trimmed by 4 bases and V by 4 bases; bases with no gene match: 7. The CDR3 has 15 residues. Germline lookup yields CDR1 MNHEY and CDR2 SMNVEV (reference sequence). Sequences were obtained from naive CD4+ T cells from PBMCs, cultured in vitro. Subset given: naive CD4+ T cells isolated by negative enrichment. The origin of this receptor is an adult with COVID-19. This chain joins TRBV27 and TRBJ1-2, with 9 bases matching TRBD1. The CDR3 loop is CASSSPGQGIYGYTF. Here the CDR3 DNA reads TGTGCCAGCAGTTCTCCGGGACAGGGTATCTATGGCTACACCTTC.